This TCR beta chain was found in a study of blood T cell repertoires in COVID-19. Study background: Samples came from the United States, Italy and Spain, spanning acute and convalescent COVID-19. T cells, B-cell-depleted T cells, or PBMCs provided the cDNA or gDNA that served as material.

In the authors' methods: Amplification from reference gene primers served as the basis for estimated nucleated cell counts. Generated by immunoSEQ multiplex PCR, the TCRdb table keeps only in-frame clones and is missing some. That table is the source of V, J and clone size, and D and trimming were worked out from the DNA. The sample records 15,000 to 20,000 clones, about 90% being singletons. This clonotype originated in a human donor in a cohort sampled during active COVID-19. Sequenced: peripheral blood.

DNA of the CDR3: TGTGCCAGCACGAAAAATACAGGGGGCTCTGGCTATGGCTACACCTTC. It specifies CASTKNTGGSGYGYTF. The rearrangement joins TRBV2 to TRBJ1-2, with 9 nucleotides matching TRBD1. After removal of 7 bases from V and 4 bases from J, the junction contained 13 bases not matched to a gene. Per germline, CDR1 SNHLY and CDR2 FYNNEI. The CDR3 consists of 16 residues. Combining the CDR3 with reference TRBV2 and TRBJ1-2 gives the whole variable domain EPEVTQTPSHQVTQMGQEVILRCVPISNHLYFYWYRQILGQKVEFLVSFYNNEISEKSEIFDDQFSVERPDGSNFTLKIRSTKLEDSAMYFCASTKNTGGSGYGYTFGSGTRLTVV.